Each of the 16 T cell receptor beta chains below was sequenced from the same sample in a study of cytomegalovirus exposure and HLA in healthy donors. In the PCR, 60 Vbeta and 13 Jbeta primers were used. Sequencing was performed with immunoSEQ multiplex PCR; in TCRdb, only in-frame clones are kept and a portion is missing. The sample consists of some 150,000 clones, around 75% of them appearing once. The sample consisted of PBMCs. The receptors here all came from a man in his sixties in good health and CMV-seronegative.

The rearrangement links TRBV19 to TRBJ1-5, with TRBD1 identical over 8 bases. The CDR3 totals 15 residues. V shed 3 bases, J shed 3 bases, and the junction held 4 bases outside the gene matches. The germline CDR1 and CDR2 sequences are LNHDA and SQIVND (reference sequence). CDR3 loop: CASSIPDRDNQPQHF. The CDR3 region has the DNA TGTGCCAGTAGTATCCCGGACAGGGACAATCAGCCCCAGCATTTT.

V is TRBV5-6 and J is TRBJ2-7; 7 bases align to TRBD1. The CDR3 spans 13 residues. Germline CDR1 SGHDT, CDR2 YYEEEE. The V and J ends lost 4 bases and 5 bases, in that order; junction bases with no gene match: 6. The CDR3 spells CASSPQGRDEQYF. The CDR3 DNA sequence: TGTGCCAGCAGCCCACAGGGGCGCGACGAGCAGTACTTC. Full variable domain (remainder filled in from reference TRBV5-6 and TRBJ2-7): DAGVTQSPTHLIKTRGQQVTLRCSPKSGHDTVSWYQQALGQGPQFIFQYYEEEERQRGNFPDRFSGHQFPNYSSELNVNALLLGDSALYLCASSPQGRDEQYFGPGTRLTVT.

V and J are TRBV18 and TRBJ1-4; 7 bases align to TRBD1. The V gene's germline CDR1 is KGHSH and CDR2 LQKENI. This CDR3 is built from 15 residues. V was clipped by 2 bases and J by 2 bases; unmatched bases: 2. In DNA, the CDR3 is TGTGCCAGCTCACCAGAGACAGGGACTAATGAAAAACTGTTTTTT. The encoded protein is CASSPETGTNEKLFF.

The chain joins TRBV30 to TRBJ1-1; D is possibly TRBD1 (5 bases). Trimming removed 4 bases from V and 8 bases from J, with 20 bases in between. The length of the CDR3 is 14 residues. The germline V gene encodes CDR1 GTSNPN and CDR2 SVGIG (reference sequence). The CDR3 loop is CAWNPTRRQLEAFF. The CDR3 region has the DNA TGTGCCTGGAATCCTACGCGCCGACAGCTCGAAGCTTTCTTT.

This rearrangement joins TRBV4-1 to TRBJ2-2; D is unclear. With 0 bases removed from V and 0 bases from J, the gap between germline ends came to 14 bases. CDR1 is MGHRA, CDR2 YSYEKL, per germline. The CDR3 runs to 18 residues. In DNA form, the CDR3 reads TGCGCCAGCAGCCAAGATCCCAGTTTCGCCGCGAACACCGGGGAGCTGTTTTTT. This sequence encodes CASSQDPSFAANTGELFF.

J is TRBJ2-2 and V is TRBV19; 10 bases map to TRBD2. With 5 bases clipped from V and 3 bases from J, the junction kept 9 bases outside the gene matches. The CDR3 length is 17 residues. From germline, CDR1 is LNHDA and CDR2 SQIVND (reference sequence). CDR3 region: CASSALQREGDTGELFF. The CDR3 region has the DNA TGTGCCAGTAGTGCCCTTCAGCGGGAGGGGGACACCGGGGAGCTGTTTTTT. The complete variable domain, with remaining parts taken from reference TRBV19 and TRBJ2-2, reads DGGITQSPKYLFRKEGQNVTLSCEQNLNHDAMYWYRQDPGQGLRLIYYSQIVNDFQKGDIAEGYSVSREKKESFPLTVTSAQKNPTAFYLCASSALQREGDTGELFFGEGSRLTVL.

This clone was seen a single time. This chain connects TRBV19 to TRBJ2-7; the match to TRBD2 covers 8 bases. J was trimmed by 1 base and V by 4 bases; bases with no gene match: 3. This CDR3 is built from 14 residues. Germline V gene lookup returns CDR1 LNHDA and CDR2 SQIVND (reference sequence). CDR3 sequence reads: CASSTGLASYEQYF. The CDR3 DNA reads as TGTGCCAGTAGTACCGGACTAGCATCCTACGAGCAGTACTTC.

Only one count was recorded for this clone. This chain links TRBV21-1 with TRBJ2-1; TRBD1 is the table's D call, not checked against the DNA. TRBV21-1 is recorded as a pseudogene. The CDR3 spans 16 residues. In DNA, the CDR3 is TGTGCCAGCAGCGGACGGACAGGGTGTATCTACAATGAGCAGTTCTTC. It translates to CASSGRTGCIYNEQFF.

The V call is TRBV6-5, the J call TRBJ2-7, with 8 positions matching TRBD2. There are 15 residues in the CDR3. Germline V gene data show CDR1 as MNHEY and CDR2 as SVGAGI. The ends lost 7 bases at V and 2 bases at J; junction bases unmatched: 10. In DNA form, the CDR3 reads TGTGCCAGCAAAAGGCAGCCCGGGGGGGCCTACGAGCAGTACTTC. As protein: CASKRQPGGAYEQYF.

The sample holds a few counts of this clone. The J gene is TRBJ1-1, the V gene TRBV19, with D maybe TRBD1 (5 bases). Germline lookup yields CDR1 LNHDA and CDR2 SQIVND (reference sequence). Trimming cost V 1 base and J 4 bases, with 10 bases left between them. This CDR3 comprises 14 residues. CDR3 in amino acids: CASSIGAGITEAFF. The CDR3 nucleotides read TGTGCCAGTAGTATAGGGGCAGGGATCACTGAAGCTTTCTTT. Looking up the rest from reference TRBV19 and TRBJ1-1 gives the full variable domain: DGGITQSPKYLFRKEGQNVTLSCEQNLNHDAMYWYRQDPGQGLRLIYYSQIVNDFQKGDIAEGYSVSREKKESFPLTVTSAQKNPTAFYLCASSIGAGITEAFFGQGTRLTVV.

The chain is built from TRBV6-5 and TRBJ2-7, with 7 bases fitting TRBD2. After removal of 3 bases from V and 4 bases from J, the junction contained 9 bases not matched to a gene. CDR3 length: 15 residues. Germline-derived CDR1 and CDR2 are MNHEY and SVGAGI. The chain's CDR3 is CASSYRETSLYEQYF. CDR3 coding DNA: TGTGCCAGCAGTTATAGGGAGACTAGCCTTTACGAGCAGTACTTC.

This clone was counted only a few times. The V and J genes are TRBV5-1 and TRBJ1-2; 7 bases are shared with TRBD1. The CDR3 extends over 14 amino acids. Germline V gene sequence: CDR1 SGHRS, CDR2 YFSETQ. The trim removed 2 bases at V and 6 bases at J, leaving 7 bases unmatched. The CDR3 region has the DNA TGCGCCAGCAGCTTCCGGGACAGTCCAGATGGCTACACCTTC. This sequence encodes CASSFRDSPDGYTF. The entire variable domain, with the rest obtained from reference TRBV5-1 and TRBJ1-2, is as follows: KAGVTQTPRYLIKTRGQQVTLSCSPISGHRSVSWYQQTPGQGLQFLFEYFSETQRNKGNFPGRFSGRQFSNSRSEMNVSTLELGDSALYLCASSFRDSPDGYTFGSGTRLTVV.

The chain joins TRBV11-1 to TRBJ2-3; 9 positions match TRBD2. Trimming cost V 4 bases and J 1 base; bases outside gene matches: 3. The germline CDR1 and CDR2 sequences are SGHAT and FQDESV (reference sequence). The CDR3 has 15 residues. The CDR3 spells CASSSKREGTDTQYF. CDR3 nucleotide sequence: TGTGCCAGCAGCTCTAAGCGGGAGGGCACAGATACGCAGTATTTT.

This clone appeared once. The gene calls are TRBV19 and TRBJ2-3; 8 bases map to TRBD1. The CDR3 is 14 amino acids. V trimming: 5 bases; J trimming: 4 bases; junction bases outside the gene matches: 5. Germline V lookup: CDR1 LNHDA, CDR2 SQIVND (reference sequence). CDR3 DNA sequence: TGTGCCAGTAGTTTAGGACAGGGCGCAGATACGCAGTATTTT. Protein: CASSLGQGADTQYF.

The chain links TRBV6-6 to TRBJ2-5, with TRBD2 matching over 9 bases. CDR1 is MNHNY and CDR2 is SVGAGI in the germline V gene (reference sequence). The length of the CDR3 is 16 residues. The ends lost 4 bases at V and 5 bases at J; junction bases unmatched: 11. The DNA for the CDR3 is TGTGCCAGCAGTTGGGGGGGGCGGGAGGGCCGGGAGACCCAGTACTTC. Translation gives CASSWGGREGRETQYF.

CDR3 in DNA: TGCGCCAGCAGCGTAGACAGTAGCAATCAGCCCCAGCATTTT. It translates to CASSVDSSNQPQHF. The chain recombines TRBV5-1 with TRBJ1-5; possibly TRBD1 for D (5 bases). Germline CDR1 SGHRS, CDR2 YFSETQ. Deletions cut 4 bases from V and 0 bases from J, with 8 bases between. The CDR3 spans 14 residues.